The rows below give T cell receptor beta chains drawn from one sample of a study of cytomegalovirus exposure and HLA in healthy donors. Produced via immunoSEQ multiplex PCR; TCRdb's table is partial and in-frame only. The table includes some 210,000 clones, approximately 80% detected once. Material: PBMCs. Receptors were obtained from a woman between 45 and 65 years old in good health and CMV-seropositive. Each CDR3 is given with its conserved first and last residue.

v_call | cdr3_aa
TRBV9 | CASSQQDPGTSGGKQFF
TRBV28 | CASKKFGTGENEQFF
TRBV7-9 | CASSPGQIMNTEAFF
TRBV4-1 | CASTRFGTGGGGTEAFF
TRBV11-2 | CASSLVGWDRNTEAFF
TRBV6-5 | CASRPSGNNEQFF
TRBV13 | CASSFTTVSYEQYF
TRBV19 | CASSTTSGGPNSGNTIYF
TRBV2 | CASTGETRSPLHF
TRBV27 | CASSLRTSGNTIYF
TRBV28 | CASSIPGTGGSGYTF
TRBV5-1 | CASSLGQVDNSPLHF
TRBV19 | CASSRQGGFGNIQYF
TRBV18 | CASSPGQINQPQHF
TRBV4-3 | CASSQDQGTAVRKLFF
TRBV30 | CAHSVGFGEGSPLHF
TRBV5-1 | CASSGVTNYEQYF
TRBV12-5 | CASGSQGLGETQYF
TRBV6-1 | CASSEGLAGGQAETQYF
TRBV27 | CASSFTRGNQPQHF
TRBV4-1 | CASSQVTSAEQYF
TRBV19 | CASSKRPGLAGLTDTQYF
TRBV7-7 | CASSLPGRGASQETQYF
TRBV11-1 | CASSRKMNTEAFF
TRBV30 | CAWKEGRWGTEAFF
TRBV4-1 | CASSRETGLENTGELFF